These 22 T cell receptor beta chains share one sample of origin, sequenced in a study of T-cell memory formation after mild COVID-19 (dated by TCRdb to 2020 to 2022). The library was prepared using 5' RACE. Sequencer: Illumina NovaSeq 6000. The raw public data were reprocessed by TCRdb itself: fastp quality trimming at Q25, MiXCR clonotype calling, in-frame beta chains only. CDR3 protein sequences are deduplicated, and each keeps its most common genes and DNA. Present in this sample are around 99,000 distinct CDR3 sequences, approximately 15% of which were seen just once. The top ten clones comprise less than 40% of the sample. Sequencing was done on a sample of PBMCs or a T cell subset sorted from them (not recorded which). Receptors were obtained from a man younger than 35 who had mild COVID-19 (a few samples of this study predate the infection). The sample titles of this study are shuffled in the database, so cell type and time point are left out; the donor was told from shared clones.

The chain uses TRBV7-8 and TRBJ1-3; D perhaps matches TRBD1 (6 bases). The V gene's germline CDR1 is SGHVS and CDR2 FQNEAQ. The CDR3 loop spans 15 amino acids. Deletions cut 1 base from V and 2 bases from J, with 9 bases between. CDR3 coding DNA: TGTGCCAGCAGCTTAGGATCAGGGGCTGGAAACACCATATATTTT. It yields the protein CASSLGSGAGNTIYF. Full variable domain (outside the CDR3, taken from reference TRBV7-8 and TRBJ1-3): GAGVSQSPRYKVAKRGQDVALRCDPISGHVSLFWYQQALGQGPEFLTYFQNEAQLDKSGLPSDRFFAERPEGSVSTLKIQRTQQEDSAVYLCASSLGSGAGNTIYFGEGSWLTVV.

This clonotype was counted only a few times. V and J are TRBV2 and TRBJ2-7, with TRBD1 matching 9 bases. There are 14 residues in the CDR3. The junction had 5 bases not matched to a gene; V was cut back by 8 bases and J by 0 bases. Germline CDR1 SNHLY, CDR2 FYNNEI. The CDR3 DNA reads TGTGCCAGCTTGGACAGGGGATCCTCCTACGAGCAGTACGTC. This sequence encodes CASLDRGSSYEQYV.

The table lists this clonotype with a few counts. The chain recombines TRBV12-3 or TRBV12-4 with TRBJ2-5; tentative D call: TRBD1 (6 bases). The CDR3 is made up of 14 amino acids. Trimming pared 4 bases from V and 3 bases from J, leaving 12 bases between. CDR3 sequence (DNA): TGTGCCAGCAGTTGGGCCGGACAGAAAGAGACCCAGTACTTC. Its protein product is CASSWAGQKETQYF.

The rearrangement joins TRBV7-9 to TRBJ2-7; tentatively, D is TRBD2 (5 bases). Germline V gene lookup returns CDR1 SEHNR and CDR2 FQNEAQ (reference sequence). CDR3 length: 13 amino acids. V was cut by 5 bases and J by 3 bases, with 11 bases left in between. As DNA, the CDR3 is TGTGCCAGCAGCCTCGGGAACCTCTACGAGCAGTACTTC. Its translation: CASSLGNLYEQYF.

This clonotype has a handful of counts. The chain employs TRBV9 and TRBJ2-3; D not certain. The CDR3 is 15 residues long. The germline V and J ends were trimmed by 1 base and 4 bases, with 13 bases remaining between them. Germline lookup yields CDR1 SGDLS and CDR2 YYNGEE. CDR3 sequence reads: CASSVTGLSSDTQYF. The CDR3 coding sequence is TGTGCCAGCAGCGTAACCGGGCTGAGCTCAGATACGCAGTATTTT.

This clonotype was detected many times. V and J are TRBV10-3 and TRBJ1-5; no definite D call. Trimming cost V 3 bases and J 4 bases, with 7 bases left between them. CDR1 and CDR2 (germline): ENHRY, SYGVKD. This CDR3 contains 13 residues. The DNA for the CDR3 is TGTGCCATCAGTGAATTATCGAATCAGCCCCAGCATTTT. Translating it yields CAISELSNQPQHF.

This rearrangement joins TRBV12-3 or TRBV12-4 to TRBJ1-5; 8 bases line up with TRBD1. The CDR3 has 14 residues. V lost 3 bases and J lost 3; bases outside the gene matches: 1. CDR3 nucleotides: TGTGCCAGCAGTTTGACAGGGGACAATCAGCCCCAGCATTTT. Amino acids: CASSLTGDNQPQHF.

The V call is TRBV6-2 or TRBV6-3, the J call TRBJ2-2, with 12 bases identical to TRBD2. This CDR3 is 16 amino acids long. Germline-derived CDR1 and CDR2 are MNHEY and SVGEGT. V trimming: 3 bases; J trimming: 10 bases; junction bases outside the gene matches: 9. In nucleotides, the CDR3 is TGTGCCAGCAGTTATACTAGCGGGGGGTCCCCGGAGGAGCTGTTTTTT. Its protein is CASSYTSGGSPEELFF.

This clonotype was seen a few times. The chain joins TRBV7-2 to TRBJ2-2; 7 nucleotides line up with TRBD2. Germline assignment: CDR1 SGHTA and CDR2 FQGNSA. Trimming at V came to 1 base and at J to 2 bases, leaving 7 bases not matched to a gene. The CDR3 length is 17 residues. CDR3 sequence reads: CASSLGGPSGNTGELFF. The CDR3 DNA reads TGTGCCAGCAGCTTAGGAGGCCCTAGCGGCAACACCGGGGAGCTGTTTTTT. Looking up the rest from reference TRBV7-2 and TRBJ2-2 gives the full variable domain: GAGVSQSPSNKVTEKGKDVELRCDPISGHTALYWYRQSLGQGLEFLIYFQGNSAPDKSGLPSDRFSAERTGGSVSTLTIQRTQQEDSAVYLCASSLGGPSGNTGELFFGEGSRLTVL.

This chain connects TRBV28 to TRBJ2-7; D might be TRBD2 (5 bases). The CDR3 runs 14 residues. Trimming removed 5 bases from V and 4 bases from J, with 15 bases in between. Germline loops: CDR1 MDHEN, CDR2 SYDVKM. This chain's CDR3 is CASSPPDGIYEQYV. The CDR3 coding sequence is TGTGCCAGCAGTCCCCCGGACGGGATATACGAGCAGTACGTC.

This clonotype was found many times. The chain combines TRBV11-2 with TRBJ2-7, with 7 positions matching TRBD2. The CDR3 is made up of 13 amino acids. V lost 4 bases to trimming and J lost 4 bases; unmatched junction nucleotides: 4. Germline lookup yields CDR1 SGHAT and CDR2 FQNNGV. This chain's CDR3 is CASSSPGGYEQYV. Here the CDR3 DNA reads TGTGCCAGCAGCTCCCCGGGGGGATACGAGCAGTACGTC.

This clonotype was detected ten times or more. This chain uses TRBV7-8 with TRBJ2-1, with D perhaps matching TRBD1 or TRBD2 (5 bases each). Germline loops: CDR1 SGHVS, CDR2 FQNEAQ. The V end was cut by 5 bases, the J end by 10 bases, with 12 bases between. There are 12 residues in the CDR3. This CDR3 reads CASSRGAREQFF. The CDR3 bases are TGTGCCAGCAGCCGAGGGGCTCGGGAGCAGTTCTTC.

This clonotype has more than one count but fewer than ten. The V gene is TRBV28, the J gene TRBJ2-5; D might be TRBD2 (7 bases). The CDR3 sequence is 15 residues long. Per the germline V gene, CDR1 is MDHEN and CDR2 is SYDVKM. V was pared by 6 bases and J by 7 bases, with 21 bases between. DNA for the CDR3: TGTGCCAGCAGCAGTCCGGGGGGCGCACTGTGGACCCAGTACTTC. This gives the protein CASSSPGGALWTQYF.

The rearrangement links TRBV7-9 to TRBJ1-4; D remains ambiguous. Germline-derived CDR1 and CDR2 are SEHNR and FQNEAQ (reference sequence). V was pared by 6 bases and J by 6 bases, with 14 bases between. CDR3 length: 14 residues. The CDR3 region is CASSLRREDEKLFF. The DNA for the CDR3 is TGTGCCAGCAGTCTCCGGAGGGAAGATGAAAAACTGTTTTTT.

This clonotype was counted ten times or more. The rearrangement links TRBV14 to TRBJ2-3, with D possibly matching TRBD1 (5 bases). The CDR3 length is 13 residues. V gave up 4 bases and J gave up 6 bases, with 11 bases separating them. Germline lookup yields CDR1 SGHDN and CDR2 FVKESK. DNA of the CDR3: TGTGCCAGCAGCCCCCTAGGGGCCGATACGCAGTATTTT. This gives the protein CASSPLGADTQYF.

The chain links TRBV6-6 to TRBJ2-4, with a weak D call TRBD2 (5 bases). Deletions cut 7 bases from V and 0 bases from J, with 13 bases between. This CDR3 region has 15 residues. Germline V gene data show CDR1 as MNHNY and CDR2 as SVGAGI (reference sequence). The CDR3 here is CASNRGGLAKNIQYF. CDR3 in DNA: TGTGCCAGCAATCGTGGCGGACTAGCCAAAAACATTCAGTACTTC.

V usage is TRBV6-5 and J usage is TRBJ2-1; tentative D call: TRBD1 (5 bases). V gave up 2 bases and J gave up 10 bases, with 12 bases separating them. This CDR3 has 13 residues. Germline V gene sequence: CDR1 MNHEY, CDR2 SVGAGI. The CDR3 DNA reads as TGTGCCAGCAGTTACCCAGGGTGGGAAGAGCAGTTCTTC. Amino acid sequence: CASSYPGWEEQFF.

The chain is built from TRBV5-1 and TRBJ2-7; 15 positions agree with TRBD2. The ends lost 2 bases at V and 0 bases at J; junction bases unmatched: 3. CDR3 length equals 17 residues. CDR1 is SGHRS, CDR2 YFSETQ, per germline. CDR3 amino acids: CASSLGLAGGSSYEQYV. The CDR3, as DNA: TGCGCCAGCAGCTTAGGACTAGCGGGGGGGAGCTCCTACGAGCAGTACGTC.

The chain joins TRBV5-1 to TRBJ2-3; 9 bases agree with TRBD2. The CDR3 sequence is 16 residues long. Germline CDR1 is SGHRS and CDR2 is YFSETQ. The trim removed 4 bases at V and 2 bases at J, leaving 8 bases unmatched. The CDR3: CASSMGLAFSTDTQYF. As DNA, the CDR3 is TGCGCCAGCAGCATGGGACTAGCTTTTTCCACAGATACGCAGTATTTT.

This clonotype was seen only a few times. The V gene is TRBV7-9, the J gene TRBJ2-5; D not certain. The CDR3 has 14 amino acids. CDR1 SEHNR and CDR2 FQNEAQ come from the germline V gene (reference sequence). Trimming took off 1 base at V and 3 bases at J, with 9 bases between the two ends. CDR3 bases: TGTGCCAGCAGCTTAGTAGACGGTGAAGAGACCCAGTACTTC. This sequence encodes CASSLVDGEETQYF.

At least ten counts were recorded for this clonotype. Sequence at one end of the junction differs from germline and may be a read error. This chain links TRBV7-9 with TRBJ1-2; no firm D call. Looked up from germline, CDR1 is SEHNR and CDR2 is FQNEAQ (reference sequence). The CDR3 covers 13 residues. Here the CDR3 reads CASSLALPDGYTF. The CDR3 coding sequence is TGTGCCAGCAGCCTAGCTCTACCGGATGGCTACACCTTC.

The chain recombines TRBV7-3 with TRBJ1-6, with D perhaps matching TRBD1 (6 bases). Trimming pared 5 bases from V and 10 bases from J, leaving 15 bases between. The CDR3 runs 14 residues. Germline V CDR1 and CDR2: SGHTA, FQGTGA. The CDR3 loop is CASSPVGGQSPLHF. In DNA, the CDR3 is TGTGCCAGCAGCCCCGTGGGGGGACAATCACCCCTCCACTTT.